These 29 T cell receptor beta chains share one sample of origin, sequenced in a study of T cell responses to AZD1222 COVID-19 vaccine. Data came from immunoSEQ multiplex PCR; TCRdb stores just in-frame clones and leaves some out. The data contain 150,000 to 200,000 clones, about 85% of them singletons. This specimen was peripheral blood, taken on day 0 of AZD1222 vaccination. The receptor set was obtained from an adult in good health.

The chain recombines TRBV27 with TRBJ2-3, with 13 bases lining up with TRBD2. Germline trimming cut 7 bases from V and 6 bases from J; bases unmatched to any gene: 19. The CDR3 is 19 residues long. Germline V CDR1 and CDR2: MNHEY, SMNVEV (reference sequence). CDR3 protein: CASTPRLTSGRARVDTQYF. The CDR3, as DNA: TGTGCCAGCACTCCACGTCTCACTAGCGGGAGGGCCCGTGTGGATACGCAGTATTTT.

CDR3 protein: CASSGSFSGGGLTGSRYGYTF. CDR3 DNA: TGTGCCAGCAGCGGATCGTTCTCTGGAGGCGGGCTAACAGGGTCCCGCTATGGCTACACCTTC. The chain has TRBV6-6 and TRBJ1-2, with a tentative D call TRBD1 (6 bases). Germline CDR1 and CDR2: MNHNY and SVGAGI (reference sequence). The CDR3 loop spans 21 amino acids. Trimming pared 6 bases from V and 4 bases from J, leaving 36 bases between.

V usage is TRBV28 and J usage is TRBJ2-7, with 11 bases lining up with TRBD2. CDR3 length: 14 amino acids. CDR1 and CDR2 (germline): MDHEN, SYDVKM. V shed 6 bases, J shed 4 bases, and the junction held 5 bases outside the gene matches. The CDR3 DNA reads as TGTGCCAGCAGCACCGGGACTAGCGGTTACGAGCAGTACTTC. Its protein is CASSTGTSGYEQYF.

V and J are TRBV24-1 and TRBJ1-3; 9 nucleotides line up with TRBD1. Per germline, CDR1 KGHDR and CDR2 SFDVKD. The J segment lost 3 bases and the V segment lost 4 bases, leaving 6 bases of the junction unmatched. CDR3 length: 16 amino acids. The CDR3 is CATSDPHRGLGNTIYF. In DNA form, the CDR3 reads TGTGCCACCAGTGACCCTCACAGGGGGCTTGGAAACACCATATATTTT.

The chain couples TRBV3-1 (or the pseudogene TRBV3-2) to TRBJ1-1, with D possibly TRBD1 on 5 matching bases. CDR3 length: 18 amino acids. Trimming took 2 bases from V and 1 from J, leaving 20 bases between them. Germline V gene data show CDR1 as LGHDT and CDR2 as YNNKEL (reference sequence). As DNA, the CDR3 is TGTGCCAGCAGCCAATATCCCGGCCAGGGCAACCCGAACACTGAAGCTTTCTTT. This encodes CASSQYPGQGNPNTEAFF.

This chain links TRBV3-1 (or the pseudogene TRBV3-2) with TRBJ2-3, with 9 bases matching TRBD1. This CDR3 has 18 amino acids. Germline CDR1 LGHDT, CDR2 YNNKEL (reference sequence). With V trimmed by 5 bases and J by 4 bases, 16 bases remained unmatched. The CDR3 DNA reads TGTGCCAGCAGCGTCCGACAGGGGGGCGGGTTCTTCCCAGATACGCAGTATTTT. Its translation is CASSVRQGGGFFPDTQYF.

This chain uses TRBV28 with TRBJ1-1; unclear D gene. V lost 4 bases, J lost 1 base, and 16 bases lay in between. The germline V gene encodes CDR1 MDHEN and CDR2 SYDVKM. CDR3 length equals 16 residues. CDR3 sequence (DNA): TGTGCCAGCAGTTCCCCCCGCGCGGCAAGGAACACTGAAGCTTTCTTT. This encodes CASSSPRAARNTEAFF.

This chain links TRBV20-1 with TRBJ2-5; 8 nucleotides agree with TRBD2. Germline V gene sequence: CDR1 DFQATT, CDR2 SNEGSKA (reference sequence). The length of the CDR3 is 13 residues. After removal of 3 bases from V and 2 bases from J, the junction contained 2 bases not matched to a gene. The CDR3 DNA follows: TGCAGTGCTAGTTCGGGGGGGCAAGAGACCCAGTACTTC. Amino acids: CSASSGGQETQYF.

The chain is built from TRBV18 and TRBJ2-7; 10 nucleotides align to TRBD1. Germline V gives CDR1 KGHSH, CDR2 LQKENI. This CDR3 comprises 14 residues. Unmatched junction bases numbered 4, after V lost 5 bases and J lost 3 bases. This chain's CDR3 is CASSSRDRGYEQYF. Written as DNA, the CDR3 is TGTGCCAGCTCATCAAGGGACAGGGGCTACGAGCAGTACTTC.

This clone appeared a few times. This rearrangement joins TRBV18 to TRBJ2-2; D ambiguous. The V and J ends lost 0 bases and 6 bases respectively, with 14 bases between them. Germline CDR1 and CDR2: KGHSH and LQKENI. CDR3 length equals 16 residues. In DNA form, the CDR3 reads TGTGCCAGCTCACCACCCTCCACTTACGTGGCCGGGGAGCTGTTTTTT. This gives the protein CASSPPSTYVAGELFF. The variable domain in full, with the rest retrieved from reference TRBV18 and TRBJ2-2, is NAGVMQNPRHLVRRRGQEARLRCSPMKGHSHVYWYRQLPEEGLKFMVYLQKENIIDESGMPKERFSAEFPKEGPSILRIQQVVRGDSAAYFCASSPPSTYVAGELFFGEGSRLTVL.

V usage is TRBV19 and J usage is TRBJ2-7; 12 positions match TRBD2. J gave up 4 bases and V 3 bases, and 4 bases lay outside the gene matches. This CDR3 has 15 amino acids. The germline V gene has CDR1 LNHDA and CDR2 SQIVND (reference sequence). The CDR3 DNA is TGTGCCAGTAGTATGGGGACTAGCGGGTTGTACGAGCAGTACTTC. Translated, it gives CASSMGTSGLYEQYF. Drawing the rest from reference TRBV19 and TRBJ2-7, the complete variable domain is DGGITQSPKYLFRKEGQNVTLSCEQNLNHDAMYWYRQDPGQGLRLIYYSQIVNDFQKGDIAEGYSVSREKKESFPLTVTSAQKNPTAFYLCASSMGTSGLYEQYFGPGTRLTVT.

This chain connects TRBV18 to TRBJ2-2; 9 bases agree with TRBD2. The CDR3 covers 17 residues. J gave up 2 bases and V 3 bases, and 7 bases lay outside the gene matches. CDR1 is KGHSH and CDR2 is LQKENI in the germline V gene. This CDR3 is CASSPPGGRANTGELFF. Here the CDR3 DNA reads TGTGCCAGCTCACCCCCCGGCGGGAGGGCTAACACCGGGGAGCTGTTTTTT.

The rearrangement links TRBV6-4 to TRBJ2-2; TRBD2 matches at 11 bases. The trim removed 8 bases at V and 5 bases at J, leaving 10 bases unmatched. CDR1 is MRHNA and CDR2 is SNTAGT in the germline V gene. This CDR3 is 16 amino acids long. CDR3 sequence: CASGGLAGGRTGELFF. In nucleotides, the CDR3 is TGTGCCAGCGGAGGGCTAGCGGGAGGTCGGACCGGGGAGCTGTTTTTT.

The chain joins TRBV19 to TRBJ1-1, with D unclear. This CDR3 region has 13 residues. The germline V gene has CDR1 LNHDA and CDR2 SQIVND (reference sequence). V was trimmed by 3 bases and J by 4 bases, leaving 9 bases between them. CDR3 sequence (DNA): TGTGCCAGTAGTATCGTGAGCAGCACTGAAGCTTTCTTT. Amino acid sequence: CASSIVSSTEAFF.

The chain has TRBV12-3 or TRBV12-4 and TRBJ2-1, with TRBD1 identical over 8 bases. The CDR3 has 12 amino acids. The trim removed 8 bases at V and 7 bases at J, leaving 4 bases unmatched. CDR3 region: CASGDRRNEQFF. The CDR3 DNA is TGTGCCAGCGGGGACAGGCGGAATGAGCAGTTCTTC.

This chain joins TRBV9 and TRBJ2-1; 11 nucleotides line up with TRBD2. Trimming took 3 bases from V and 6 from J; bases not matched to a gene: 2. The CDR3 extends over 14 amino acids. Germline CDR1 SGDLS, CDR2 YYNGEE. DNA for the CDR3: TGTGCCAGCAGCGCGACTAGCGGGACCAATGAGCAGTTCTTC. As protein: CASSATSGTNEQFF.

J is TRBJ2-7 and V is TRBV18; D may match TRBD1 or TRBD2 (7 bases each). This CDR3 comprises 17 residues. Trimming shortened V by 3 bases and J by 1 base, and 19 bases separated the two germline ends. Germline V gives CDR1 KGHSH, CDR2 LQKENI. The CDR3 spells CASSPPGAGQWSYEQYF. The CDR3 bases are TGTGCCAGCTCACCCCCCGGAGCGGGACAGTGGTCCTACGAGCAGTACTTC.

This rearrangement joins TRBV27 to TRBJ2-2, with 8 bases lining up with TRBD1. The V and J ends lost 4 bases and 4 bases, in that order; junction bases with no gene match: 5. The CDR3 loop spans 15 amino acids. Germline V lookup: CDR1 MNHEY, CDR2 SMNVEV (reference sequence). The CDR3 DNA is TGTGCCAGCAGTTCGACAGGGGCCCGCACCGGGGAGCTGTTTTTT. Its protein is CASSSTGARTGELFF.

This clone was found once. V gene TRBV28 combines with J gene TRBJ1-2, with D perhaps TRBD1 (5 bases). The CDR3 runs 14 residues. Germline CDR1 is MDHEN and CDR2 is SYDVKM. Trimming removed 8 bases from V and 4 bases from J, with 17 bases in between. Here the CDR3 DNA reads TGTGCCAGCCGGGGCAGGACGGGCATCTATGGCTACACCTTC. This sequence encodes CASRGRTGIYGYTF.

The gene calls are TRBV7-9 and TRBJ1-1; 7 bases align to TRBD1. Germline CDR1 is SEHNR and CDR2 is FQNEAQ (reference sequence). The CDR3 runs 16 residues. V trimming: 7 bases; J trimming: 3 bases; junction bases outside the gene matches: 14. In nucleotides, the CDR3 is TGTGCCAGCACCCGAACGCCAGGGGGTTTCGACACTGAAGCTTTCTTT. Translated, it gives CASTRTPGGFDTEAFF.

The chain links TRBV27 to TRBJ2-1, with 9 bases that match TRBD2. Germline loops: CDR1 MNHEY, CDR2 SMNVEV (reference sequence). This CDR3 comprises 16 residues. V dropped 0 bases and J dropped 5; count of bases not matched to a gene: 5. CDR3 amino acids: CASSLSRLAVNNEQFF. The CDR3 DNA follows: TGTGCCAGCAGTTTATCCCGACTAGCGGTTAACAATGAGCAGTTCTTC.

This clone was seen a handful of times. The CDR3 here is CASSPQGGGGAEAFF. The CDR3 DNA sequence: TGTGCCAGCTCACCCCAAGGGGGAGGGGGTGCTGAAGCTTTCTTT. This sequence joins TRBV18 and TRBJ1-1; tentatively, D is TRBD1 (6 bases). The CDR3 covers 15 residues. Trimming took off 3 bases at V and 6 bases at J, with 17 bases between the two ends. Germline lookup yields CDR1 KGHSH and CDR2 LQKENI.

The gene calls are TRBV6-2 or TRBV6-3 and TRBJ2-7; TRBD1 agrees at 8 bases. Germline loops: CDR1 MNHEY, CDR2 SVGEGT. V lost 2 bases, J lost 3 bases, and 6 bases stayed unmatched. The CDR3 has 15 amino acids. CDR3 in DNA: TGTGCCAGCAGTTACCGGCAGGGGGCCTTCTACGAGCAGTACTTC. It yields the protein CASSYRQGAFYEQYF.

V and J are TRBV29-1 and TRBJ2-1; D may be TRBD2 (5 bases). V was pared by 3 bases and J by 12 bases, with 12 bases between. Per germline, CDR1 SQVTM and CDR2 ANQGSEA. There are 11 residues in the CDR3. The CDR3 is CSVDGRARQFF. The DNA of the CDR3 is TGCAGCGTTGACGGGCGGGCGAGGCAGTTCTTC.

The chain combines TRBV11-3 with TRBJ2-3, with a possible D match to TRBD1 (6 bases). Trimming removed 5 bases from V and 4 bases from J, with 13 bases in between. CDR1 SGHNT and CDR2 YENEEA come from the germline V gene. This CDR3 contains 14 residues. The CDR3 coding sequence is TGTGCCAGCAGCGAACAGGGCCCCCCAGATACGCAGTATTTT. As protein: CASSEQGPPDTQYF.

The rearrangement joins TRBV5-1 to TRBJ2-7; 9 positions agree with TRBD1. Germline V gene data show CDR1 as SGHRS and CDR2 as YFSETQ. The CDR3 length is 15 residues. With V trimmed by 0 bases and J by 2 bases, 3 bases remained unmatched. The DNA of the CDR3 is TGCGCCAGCAGCTTGGAGCGGACAGGGGCCTACGAGCAGTACTTC. Translated: CASSLERTGAYEQYF.

The rearrangement joins TRBV5-4 to TRBJ2-7; 7 nucleotides agree with TRBD1. The CDR3 is 13 amino acids. Germline V CDR1 and CDR2: SGHNT, YYREEE (reference sequence). V lost 3 bases to trimming and J lost 3 bases; unmatched junction nucleotides: 3. CDR3 sequence: CASSSRDSYEQYF. CDR3 DNA: TGTGCCAGCAGCTCCCGGGACAGCTACGAGCAGTACTTC.

The chain joins TRBV2 to TRBJ1-5, with D perhaps matching TRBD1 (6 bases). Per germline, CDR1 SNHLY and CDR2 FYNNEI. The length of the CDR3 is 14 residues. Trimming left V 6 bases short and J 1 base short, with 10 bases between. CDR3 region: CASRGDTSNQPQHF. The DNA for the CDR3 is TGTGCCAGCAGGGGGGACACCAGCAATCAGCCCCAGCATTTT.

This clone has only a few counts. The chain is built from TRBV6-1 and TRBJ1-1, with 10 nucleotides matching TRBD1. The V and J ends lost 2 bases and 6 bases, in that order; junction bases with no gene match: 6. Germline V lookup: CDR1 MNHNS, CDR2 SASEGT. CDR3 length equals 15 residues. Here the CDR3 reads CASSEPGQGIPEAFF. CDR3 nucleotides: TGTGCCAGCAGTGAACCGGGACAGGGGATCCCTGAAGCTTTCTTT.